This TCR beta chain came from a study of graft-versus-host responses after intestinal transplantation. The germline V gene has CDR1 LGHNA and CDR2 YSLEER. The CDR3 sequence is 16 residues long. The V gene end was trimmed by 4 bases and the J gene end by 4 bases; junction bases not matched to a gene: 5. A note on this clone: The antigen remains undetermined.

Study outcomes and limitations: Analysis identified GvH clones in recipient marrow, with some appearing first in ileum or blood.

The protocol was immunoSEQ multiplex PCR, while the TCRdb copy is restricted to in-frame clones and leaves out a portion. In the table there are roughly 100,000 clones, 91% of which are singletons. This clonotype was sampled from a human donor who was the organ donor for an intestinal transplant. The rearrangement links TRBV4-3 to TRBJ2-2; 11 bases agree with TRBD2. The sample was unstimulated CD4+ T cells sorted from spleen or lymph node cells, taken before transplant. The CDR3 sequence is CASSPHSGGATGELFF. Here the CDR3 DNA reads TGCGCCAGCAGCCCCCATAGCGGGGGGGCCACCGGGGAGCTGTTTTTT.